These 17 T cell receptor beta chains share one sample of origin, sequenced in a study of blood T cell repertoires in COVID-19. Sequencing used immunoSEQ multiplex PCR; TCRdb keeps in-frame clones, though not all of them. The repertoire includes 400,000 or so clones, around 87% of them detected once, and about 1.9% sits in the top ten. The source material was PBMCs or T cells enriched from blood (not recorded which). The receptors stem from a man between 40 and 49 years old in a cohort exposed to, infected with or recovered from COVID-19 (not recorded which).

The chain is built from TRBV30 and TRBJ1-5; 7 nucleotides line up with TRBD1. From germline, CDR1 is GTSNPN and CDR2 SVGIG (reference sequence). This CDR3 comprises 13 residues. The ends lost 5 bases at V and 3 bases at J; junction bases unmatched: 4. The CDR3 bases are TGTGCCTGGGGGGACAGATACAATCAGCCCCAGCATTTT. This encodes CAWGDRYNQPQHF.

V usage is TRBV6-5 and J usage is TRBJ1-1; 7 bases line up with TRBD1. The CDR3 has 14 residues. V was clipped by 5 bases and J by 4 bases; unmatched bases: 7. CDR1 is MNHEY, CDR2 SVGAGI, per germline. The CDR3, as DNA: TGTGCCAGCAGTACGATGACAGGGAGCACTGAAGCTTTCTTT. It yields the protein CASSTMTGSTEAFF.

V and J are TRBV19 and TRBJ2-1, with 10 nucleotides matching TRBD2. Germline CDR1 LNHDA, CDR2 SQIVND (reference sequence). This CDR3 spans 16 amino acids. The V and J ends lost 3 bases and 6 bases, in that order; junction bases with no gene match: 8. In DNA form, the CDR3 reads TGTGCCAGTAGTATTTATGCTAGCGGGAGTATCAATGAGCAGTTCTTC. Residues: CASSIYASGSINEQFF.

The rearrangement joins TRBV3-1 (or the pseudogene TRBV3-2) to TRBJ2-5; D is possibly TRBD2 (5 bases). CDR3 length: 15 residues. CDR1 and CDR2 from the germline V gene are LGHDT and YNNKEL (reference sequence). V gave up 0 bases and J gave up 5 bases, with 13 bases separating them. The CDR3 protein is CASSQDTGQRETQYF. Here the CDR3 DNA reads TGTGCCAGCAGCCAAGATACCGGGCAGCGGGAGACCCAGTACTTC.

The V gene is TRBV12-1, the J gene TRBJ1-2; the table assigns TRBD1, which was not confirmed against the DNA. TRBV12-1 is listed as a pseudogene. The CDR3 is 13 amino acids. The CDR3 region is CASSFSTECGYTF. The CDR3 DNA is TGTGCCAGCAGCTTTTCTACAGAGTGTGGCTACACCTTC.

The chain has TRBV28 and TRBJ1-5, with a weak D call TRBD1 (5 bases). The CDR3 totals 14 residues. CDR1 is MDHEN and CDR2 is SYDVKM in the germline V gene. V lost 7 bases and J 4 bases, leaving 14 bases between the germline ends. This CDR3 is CASTFIGENQPQHF. CDR3 nucleotide sequence: TGTGCCAGCACTTTCATAGGGGAAAATCAGCCCCAGCATTTT. The full variable domain, in which reference TRBV28 and TRBJ1-5 provide the parts outside the CDR3, is DVKVTQSSRYLVKRTGEKVFLECVQDMDHENMFWYRQDPGLGLRLIYFSYDVKMKEKGDIPEGYSVSREKKERFSLILESASTNQTSMYLCASTFIGENQPQHFGDGTRLSIL.

The CDR3 region is CASSALDNSYEQYF. The CDR3 DNA sequence: TGTGCCAGCAGCGCCCTAGATAATTCCTACGAGCAGTACTTC. The chain is built from TRBV27 and TRBJ2-7; D is undetermined. Germline CDR1 MNHEY, CDR2 SMNVEV (reference sequence). The CDR3 spans 14 residues. The germline V and J ends were trimmed by 6 bases and 1 base, with 13 bases remaining between them.

Only one count was recorded for this clone. One junction end disagrees with the germline gene, perhaps due to a read error. CDR3 nucleotides: TGTGCCAGCAGCCAAGATATTGGGGCGGGAGGGCCGATCTTC. Translated, it gives CASSQDIGAGGPIF. The genes are TRBV3-1 (or the pseudogene TRBV3-2) and TRBJ2-1, with 9 bases aligning to TRBD2. Germline CDR1 and CDR2: LGHDT and YNNKEL (reference sequence). The length of the CDR3 is 14 residues.

The chain is built from TRBV28 and TRBJ1-6; D might be TRBD1 (5 bases). This CDR3 has 13 amino acids. Per the germline V gene, CDR1 is MDHEN and CDR2 is SYDVKM. V lost 6 bases and J lost 9, with 12 bases in between. The CDR3 loop reads CASSVQESSPLHF. CDR3 in DNA: TGTGCCAGCAGCGTACAGGAGTCTTCACCCCTCCACTTT.

The chain links TRBV19 to TRBJ1-4, with TRBD1 matching over 8 bases. Germline V gene data show CDR1 as LNHDA and CDR2 as SQIVND (reference sequence). V was pared by 4 bases and J by 5 bases, with 6 bases of the junction left unmatched. The CDR3 covers 15 residues. In nucleotides, the CDR3 is TGTGCCAGTAGTAGGGGGACAGGAGGGAATGAAAAACTGTTTTTT. Residues: CASSRGTGGNEKLFF. Based on the CDR3 plus reference TRBV19 and TRBJ1-4, the full variable domain is DGGITQSPKYLFRKEGQNVTLSCEQNLNHDAMYWYRQDPGQGLRLIYYSQIVNDFQKGDIAEGYSVSREKKESFPLTVTSAQKNPTAFYLCASSRGTGGNEKLFFGSGTQLSVL.

The chain is built from TRBV19 and TRBJ1-5, with a tentative D call TRBD1 (5 bases). Germline CDR1 and CDR2: LNHDA and SQIVND (reference sequence). The V gene lost 9 bases and the J gene lost 5 bases, with 11 bases spanning the gap. The CDR3 contains 12 residues. CDR3 in DNA: TGTGCCAGCACAGACAGATATCAGCCCCAGCATTTT. This gives the protein CASTDRYQPQHF.

The chain has TRBV7-2 and TRBJ2-6; D unclear. The germline V gene has CDR1 SGHTA and CDR2 FQGNSA. The length of the CDR3 is 15 residues. With 3 bases removed from V and 3 bases from J, the gap between germline ends came to 9 bases. The CDR3: CASSFARGGANVLTF. Here the CDR3 DNA reads TGTGCCAGCAGCTTTGCCCGCGGTGGGGCCAACGTCCTGACTTTC.

In regard to this clone: Other DNA sequences in this sample translate to the same CDR3. The V gene is TRBV5-1, the J gene TRBJ2-7; 7 positions match TRBD2. This CDR3 has 13 residues. The junction had 4 bases not matched to a gene; V was cut back by 7 bases and J by 0 bases. Germline loops: CDR1 SGHRS, CDR2 YFSETQ. The CDR3 loop is CASSLAVSYEQYF. In DNA, the CDR3 is TGCGCCAGCTCCCTAGCGGTCTCCTACGAGCAGTACTTC.

The genes are TRBV5-1 and TRBJ1-1, with D possibly TRBD1 on 5 matching bases. Germline V lookup: CDR1 SGHRS, CDR2 YFSETQ. The CDR3 consists of 14 residues. Trimming pared 2 bases from V and 1 base from J, leaving 9 bases between. In DNA form, the CDR3 reads TGCGCCAGCAGCTTTGACAGCCCGAACACTGAAGCTTTCTTT. As protein: CASSFDSPNTEAFF.

The CDR3 nucleotides are TGTGCCAGCTCACCGGGACAGGCAATCACTGAAGCTTTCTTT. Translated, it gives CASSPGQAITEAFF. The chain employs TRBV18 and TRBJ1-1; 8 positions match TRBD1. V was pared by 3 bases and J by 4 bases, with 4 bases of the junction left unmatched. The CDR3 runs to 14 residues. Germline lookup yields CDR1 KGHSH and CDR2 LQKENI.

This chain links TRBV4-1 with TRBJ2-7; D possibly corresponds to TRBD1 (6 bases). The CDR3 sequence is 16 residues long. Trimming pared 3 bases from V and 3 bases from J, leaving 18 bases between. Germline V CDR1 and CDR2: MGHRA, YSYEKL. The CDR3 DNA is TGCGCCAGCAGCCATATCCGCGGGCAGGGGAACTACGAGCAGTACTTC. Its translation: CASSHIRGQGNYEQYF.

The rearrangement uses TRBV28 and TRBJ2-6; possible D gene TRBD2, 6 bases. This CDR3 comprises 15 residues. Deletions cut 1 base from V and 2 bases from J, with 6 bases between. Looked up from germline, CDR1 is MDHEN and CDR2 is SYDVKM. The CDR3 protein is CASSLSGAGANVLTF. Here the CDR3 DNA reads TGTGCCAGCAGTTTATCGGGGGCTGGGGCCAACGTCCTGACTTTC.